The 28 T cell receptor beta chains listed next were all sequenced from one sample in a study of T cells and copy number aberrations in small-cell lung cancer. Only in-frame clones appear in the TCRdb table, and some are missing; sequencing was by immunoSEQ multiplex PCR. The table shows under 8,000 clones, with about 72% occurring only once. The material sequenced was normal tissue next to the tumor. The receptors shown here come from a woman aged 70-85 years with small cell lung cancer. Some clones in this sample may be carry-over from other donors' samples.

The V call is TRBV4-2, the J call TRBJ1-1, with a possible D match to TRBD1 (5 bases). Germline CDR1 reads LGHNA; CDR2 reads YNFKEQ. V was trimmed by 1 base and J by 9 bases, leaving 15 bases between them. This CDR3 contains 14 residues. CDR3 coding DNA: TGTGCCAGCAGCCAAGTGGCAAGCCCGGGACAAGCTTTCTTT. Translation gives CASSQVASPGQAFF.

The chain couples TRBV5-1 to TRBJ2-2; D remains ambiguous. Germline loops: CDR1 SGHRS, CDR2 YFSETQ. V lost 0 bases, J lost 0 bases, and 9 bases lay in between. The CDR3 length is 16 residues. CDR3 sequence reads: CASSLAGGANTGELFF. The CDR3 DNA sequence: TGCGCCAGCAGCTTGGCAGGCGGAGCGAACACCGGGGAGCTGTTTTTT.

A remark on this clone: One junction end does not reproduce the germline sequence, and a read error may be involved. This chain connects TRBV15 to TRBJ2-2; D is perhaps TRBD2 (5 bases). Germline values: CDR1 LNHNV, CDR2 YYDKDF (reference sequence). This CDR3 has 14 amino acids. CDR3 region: CAISREGGTGELFF. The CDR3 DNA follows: TGTGCCATCAGCAGAGAGGGTGGCACCGGGGAGCTGTTTTTT.

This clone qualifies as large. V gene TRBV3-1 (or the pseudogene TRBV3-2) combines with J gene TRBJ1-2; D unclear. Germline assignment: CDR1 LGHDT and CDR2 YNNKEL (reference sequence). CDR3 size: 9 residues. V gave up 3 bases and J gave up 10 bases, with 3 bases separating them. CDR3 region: CASSHFYTF. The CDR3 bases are TGTGCCAGCAGCCATTTCTACACCTTC.

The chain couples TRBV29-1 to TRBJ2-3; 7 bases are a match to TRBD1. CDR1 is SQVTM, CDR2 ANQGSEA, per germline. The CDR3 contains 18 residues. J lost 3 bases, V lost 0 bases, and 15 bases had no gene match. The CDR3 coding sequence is TGCAGCGTTGAAGATTATGACCGAGACAGGGAGTGGACAGATACGCAGTATTTT. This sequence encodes CSVEDYDRDREWTDTQYF.

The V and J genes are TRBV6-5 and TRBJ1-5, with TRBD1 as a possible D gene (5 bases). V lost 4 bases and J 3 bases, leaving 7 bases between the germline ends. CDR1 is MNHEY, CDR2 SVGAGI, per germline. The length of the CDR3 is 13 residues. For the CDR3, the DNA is TGTGCCAGCAGTTCGACAGTCAATCAGCCCCAGCATTTT. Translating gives CASSSTVNQPQHF.

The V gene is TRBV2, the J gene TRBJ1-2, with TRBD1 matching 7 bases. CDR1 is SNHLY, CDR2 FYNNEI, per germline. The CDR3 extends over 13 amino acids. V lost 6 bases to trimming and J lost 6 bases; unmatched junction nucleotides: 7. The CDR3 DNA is TGTGCCAGCAGCCTAACAGGGGAGGATGGCTACACCTTC. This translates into CASSLTGEDGYTF.

Written as DNA, the CDR3 is TGTGCCAGCAGCTTAGAAGGGGCTAGCGGGAGCTACGAGCAGTACTTC. Protein product: CASSLEGASGSYEQYF. The chain combines TRBV7-2 with TRBJ2-7; TRBD2 matches 10 bases. V shed 1 base, J shed 3 bases, and the junction held 6 bases outside the gene matches. CDR3 length: 16 amino acids. CDR1 and CDR2 (germline): SGHTA, FQGNSA.

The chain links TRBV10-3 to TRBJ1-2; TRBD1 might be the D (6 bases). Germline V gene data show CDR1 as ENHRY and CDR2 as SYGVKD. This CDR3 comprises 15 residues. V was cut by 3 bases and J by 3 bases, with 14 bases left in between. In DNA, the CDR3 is TGTGCCATCAGTGAACCCTGGCAGGGGCACTATGGCTACACCTTC. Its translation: CAISEPWQGHYGYTF.

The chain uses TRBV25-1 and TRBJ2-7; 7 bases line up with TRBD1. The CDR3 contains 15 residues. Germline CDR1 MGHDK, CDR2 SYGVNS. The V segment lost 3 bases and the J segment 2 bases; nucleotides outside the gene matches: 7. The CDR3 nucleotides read TGTGCCAGCAGTGATCCGGGACAGAGAACCTACGAGCAGTACTTC. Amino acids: CASSDPGQRTYEQYF.

The CDR3 region is CASSYSRRAGELFF. DNA of the CDR3: TGTGCCAGCAGTTACTCGAGACGAGCCGGGGAGCTGTTTTTT. V and J are TRBV6-5 and TRBJ2-2; D is uncertain. The ends were cut back, 0 bases at V and 6 bases at J, with 8 bases in the middle. In germline, CDR1 is MNHEY, CDR2 SVGAGI. The CDR3 consists of 14 residues.

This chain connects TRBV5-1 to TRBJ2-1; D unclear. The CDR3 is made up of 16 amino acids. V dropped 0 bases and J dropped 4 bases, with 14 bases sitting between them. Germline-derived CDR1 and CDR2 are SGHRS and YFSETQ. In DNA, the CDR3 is TGCGCCAGCAGCTTGGCCGGCGTTATCGGGTACAATGAGCAGTTCTTC. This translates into CASSLAGVIGYNEQFF.

Written as DNA, the CDR3 is TGTGCCAGCAGCTGGAACAGGGGTTCCACTGAAGCTTTCTTT. It yields the protein CASSWNRGSTEAFF. V usage is TRBV7-8 and J usage is TRBJ1-1, with 7 bases lining up with TRBD1. From germline, CDR1 is SGHVS and CDR2 FQNEAQ. J gave up 4 bases and V 4 bases, and 6 bases lay outside the gene matches. The CDR3 length is 14 residues.

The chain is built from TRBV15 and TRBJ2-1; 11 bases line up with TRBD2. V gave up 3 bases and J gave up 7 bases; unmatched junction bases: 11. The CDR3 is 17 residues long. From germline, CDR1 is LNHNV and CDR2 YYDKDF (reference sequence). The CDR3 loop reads CATSRGQTSGRRNEQFF. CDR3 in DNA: TGTGCCACCAGCAGGGGCCAAACTAGCGGGAGAAGGAATGAGCAGTTCTTC.

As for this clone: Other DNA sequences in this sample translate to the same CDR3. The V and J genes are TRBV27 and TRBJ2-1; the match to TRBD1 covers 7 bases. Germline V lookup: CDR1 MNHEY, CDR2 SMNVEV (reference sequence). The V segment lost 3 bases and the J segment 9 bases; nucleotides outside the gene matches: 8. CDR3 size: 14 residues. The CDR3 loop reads CASSFPGGDGEQFF. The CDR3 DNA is TGTGCCAGCAGTTTCCCAGGGGGAGACGGTGAGCAGTTCTTC.

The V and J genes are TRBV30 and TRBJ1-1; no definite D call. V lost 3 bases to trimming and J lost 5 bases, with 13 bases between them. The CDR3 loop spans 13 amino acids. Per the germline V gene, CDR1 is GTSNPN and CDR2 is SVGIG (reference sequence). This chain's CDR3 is CAWSGRPGTEAFF. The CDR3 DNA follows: TGTGCCTGGAGCGGCCGGCCGGGGACTGAAGCTTTCTTT.

This CDR3 is CASSRSLVADTQYF. As DNA, the CDR3 is TGTGCCAGCAGCCGTTCTCTGGTGGCAGATACGCAGTATTTT. The chain uses TRBV7-9 and TRBJ2-3; unclear D gene. The germline gives CDR1 SEHNR, CDR2 FQNEAQ (reference sequence). CDR3 length: 14 amino acids. Trimming removed 5 bases at V and 4 bases at J, with 13 bases between.

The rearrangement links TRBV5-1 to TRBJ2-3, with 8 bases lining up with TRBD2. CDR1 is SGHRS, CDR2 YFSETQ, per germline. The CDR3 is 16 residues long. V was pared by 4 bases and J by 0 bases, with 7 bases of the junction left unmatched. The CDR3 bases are TGCGCCAGCAGCATGGGTAGCGGGGTGAGCACAGATACGCAGTATTTT. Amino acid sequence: CASSMGSGVSTDTQYF.

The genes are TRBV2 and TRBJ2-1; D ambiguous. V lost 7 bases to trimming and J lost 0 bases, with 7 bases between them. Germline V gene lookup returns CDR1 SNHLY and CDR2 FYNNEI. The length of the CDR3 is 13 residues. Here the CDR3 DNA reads TGTGCCAGCAAACGGAGCTCCTACAATGAGCAGTTCTTC. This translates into CASKRSSYNEQFF.

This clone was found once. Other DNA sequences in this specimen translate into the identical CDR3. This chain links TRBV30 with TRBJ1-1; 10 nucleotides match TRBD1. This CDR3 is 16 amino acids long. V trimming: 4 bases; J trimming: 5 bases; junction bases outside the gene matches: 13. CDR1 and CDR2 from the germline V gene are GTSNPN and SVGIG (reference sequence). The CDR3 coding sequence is TGTGCCTGGAACCAAAGACAGGGGGCTCGGGGTACTGAAGCTTTCTTT. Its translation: CAWNQRQGARGTEAFF.

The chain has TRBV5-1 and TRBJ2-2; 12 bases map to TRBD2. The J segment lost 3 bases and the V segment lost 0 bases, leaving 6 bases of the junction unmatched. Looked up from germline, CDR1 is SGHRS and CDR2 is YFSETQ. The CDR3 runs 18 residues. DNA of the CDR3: TGCGCCAGCAGCTTGGGCTCGACTAGCGGGGGACACACCGGGGAGCTGTTTTTT. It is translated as CASSLGSTSGGHTGELFF.

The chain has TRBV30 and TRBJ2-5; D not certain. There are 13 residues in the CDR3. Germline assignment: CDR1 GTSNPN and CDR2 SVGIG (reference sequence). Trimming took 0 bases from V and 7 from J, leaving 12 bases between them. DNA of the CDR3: TGTGCCTGGAGTGTTAATGCCGTCGGGACCCAGTACTTC. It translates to CAWSVNAVGTQYF. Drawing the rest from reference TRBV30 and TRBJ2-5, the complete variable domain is SQTIHQWPATLVQPVGSPLSLECTVEGTSNPNLYWYRQAAGRGLQLLFYSVGIGQISSEVPQNLSASRPQDRQFILSSKKLLLSDSGFYLCAWSVNAVGTQYFGPGTRLLVL.

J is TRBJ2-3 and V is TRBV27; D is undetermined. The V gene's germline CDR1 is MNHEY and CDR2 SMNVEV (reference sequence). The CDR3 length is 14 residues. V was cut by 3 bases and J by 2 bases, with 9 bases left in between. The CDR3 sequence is CASSFTGFTDTQYF. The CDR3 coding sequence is TGTGCCAGCAGTTTTACGGGCTTCACAGATACGCAGTATTTT.

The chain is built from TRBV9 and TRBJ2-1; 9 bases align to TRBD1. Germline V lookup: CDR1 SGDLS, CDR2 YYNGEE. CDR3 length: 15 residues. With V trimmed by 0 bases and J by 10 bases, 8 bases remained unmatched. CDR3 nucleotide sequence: TGTGCCAGCAGCGTAGTCTGGACAGGGGCGGGGGAGCAGTTCTTC. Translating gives CASSVVWTGAGEQFF. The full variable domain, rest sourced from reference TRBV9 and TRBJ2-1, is DSGVTQTPKHLITATGQRVTLRCSPRSGDLSVYWYQQSLDQGLQFLIQYYNGEERAKGNILERFSAQQFPDLHSELNLSSLELGDSALYFCASSVVWTGAGEQFFGPGTRLTVL.

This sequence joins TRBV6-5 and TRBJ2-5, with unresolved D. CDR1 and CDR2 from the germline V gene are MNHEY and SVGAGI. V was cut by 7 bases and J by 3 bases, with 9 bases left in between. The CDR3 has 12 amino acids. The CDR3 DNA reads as TGTGCCAGCATTGGAGAGAAAGAGACCCAGTACTTC. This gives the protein CASIGEKETQYF.

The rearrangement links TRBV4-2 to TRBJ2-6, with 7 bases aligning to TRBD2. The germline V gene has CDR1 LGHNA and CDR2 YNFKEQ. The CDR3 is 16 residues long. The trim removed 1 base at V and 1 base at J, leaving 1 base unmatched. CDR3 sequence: CASSQVGGSGANVLTF. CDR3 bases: TGTGCCAGCAGCCAAGTGGGAGGGTCTGGGGCCAACGTCCTGACTTTC.

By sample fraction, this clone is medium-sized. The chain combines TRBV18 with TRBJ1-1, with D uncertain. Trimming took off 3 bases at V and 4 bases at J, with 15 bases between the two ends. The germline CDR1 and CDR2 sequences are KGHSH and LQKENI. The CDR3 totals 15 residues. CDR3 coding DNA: TGTGCCAGCTCACCCGCGCCTCCAAGGGTCACTGAAGCTTTCTTT. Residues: CASSPAPPRVTEAFF. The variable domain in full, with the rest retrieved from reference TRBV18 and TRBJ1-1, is NAGVMQNPRHLVRRRGQEARLRCSPMKGHSHVYWYRQLPEEGLKFMVYLQKENIIDESGMPKERFSAEFPKEGPSILRIQQVVRGDSAAYFCASSPAPPRVTEAFFGQGTRLTVV.

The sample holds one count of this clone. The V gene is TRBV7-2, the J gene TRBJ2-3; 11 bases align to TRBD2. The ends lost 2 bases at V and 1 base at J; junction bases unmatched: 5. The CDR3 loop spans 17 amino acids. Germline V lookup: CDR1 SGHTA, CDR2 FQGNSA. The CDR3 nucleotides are TGTGCCAGCAGCTTACTAGCGGGAGGAGTGGGCACAGATACGCAGTATTTT. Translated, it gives CASSLLAGGVGTDTQYF.